Reported below is one TCR beta chain. Its antigen is currently unknown. The record originates from a study of cytomegalovirus exposure and HLA in healthy donors. Both 60 Vbeta primers and 13 Jbeta primers went into the PCR. The method was immunoSEQ multiplex PCR; TCRdb's version includes in-frame clones alone and lacks a portion of them. The table shows approximately 110,000 clones, with approximately 80% occurring only once. Notes on the study in general: Within an earlier analysis, most TCR beta V segments proved productive either about 90% or about 30% of the time. Presence/absence analyses treated sequencing depth as roughly uniform across donors.

CDR1 and CDR2 from the germline V gene are SGHDN and FVKESK. V lost 1 base and J lost 6; bases outside the gene matches: 6. This CDR3 is built from 15 residues. The TCR was taken from a woman in her thirties in good health and CMV-seropositive. The gene calls are TRBV14 and TRBJ2-5; 9 nucleotides line up with TRBD2. Material: PBMCs. The CDR3 is CASSQGTLAGQTQYF. CDR3 bases: TGTGCCAGCAGCCAAGGGACGCTAGCGGGACAGACCCAGTACTTC. Full variable domain (rest looked up from reference TRBV14 and TRBJ2-5): EAGVTQFPSHSVIEKGQTVTLRCDPISGHDNLYWYRRVMGKEIKFLLHFVKESKQDESGMPNNRFLAERTGGTYSTLKVQPAELEDSGVYFCASSQGTLAGQTQYFGPGTRLLVL.